This passage covers 8 T cell receptor beta chains from one sample sequenced in a study of Ad26.COV2.S vaccination and SARS-CoV-2 variants. This table comes from immunoSEQ multiplex PCR, and its TCRdb copy is limited to in-frame clones, with some not included. The table includes 430,000 or so clones, roughly 89% detected once. Treatment in this sample: about 20 received Ad26.COV2.S at low or high dose, single or two shots; roughly 5 received placebo; per-sample allocation not given. Each sample was drawn 63 days after the first injection (of vaccine or placebo). The sample in question was peripheral blood, obtained in a trial of Ad26.COV2.S vaccine versus placebo. These receptor sequences come from a person aged 18 to 59 who received the Ad26.COV2.S COVID-19 vaccine or a placebo.

J is TRBJ2-7 and V is TRBV3-1 (or the pseudogene TRBV3-2), with D possibly being TRBD2 (7 bases). This CDR3 has 14 residues. Germline V gene data show CDR1 as LGHDT and CDR2 as YNNKEL (reference sequence). Trimming pared 5 bases from V and 6 bases from J, leaving 17 bases between. The CDR3 DNA reads TGTGCCAGCAGCTTCAGGGGAGGGGGAGGCGAGCAGTACTTC. Encoded protein: CASSFRGGGGEQYF.

This clone was counted once. This chain joins TRBV9 and TRBJ2-1; TRBD2 matches at 13 bases. Germline values: CDR1 SGDLS, CDR2 YYNGEE. V lost 3 bases, J lost 5 bases, and 2 bases stayed unmatched. The CDR3 totals 15 residues. CDR3 region: CASSGLAGGDNEQFF. In nucleotides, the CDR3 is TGTGCCAGCAGCGGACTAGCGGGGGGCGACAATGAGCAGTTCTTC.

Regarding this clone: Other DNA sequences in this sample translate to the same CDR3. The rearrangement uses TRBV7-8 and TRBJ2-7; perhaps TRBD2 as D (5 bases). Germline CDR1 SGHVS, CDR2 FQNEAQ. V lost 4 bases to trimming and J lost 3 bases, with 10 bases between them. The CDR3 is 13 residues long. CDR3 nucleotide sequence: TGTGCCAGCAGCTCAAGCGGCGGCTACGAGCAGTACTTC. Protein sequence: CASSSSGGYEQYF.

The rearrangement joins TRBV2 to TRBJ2-5, with D unclear. The CDR3 covers 13 residues. Trimming pared 7 bases from V and 2 bases from J, leaving 11 bases between. Germline V gene data show CDR1 as SNHLY and CDR2 as FYNNEI. The CDR3 spells CASITAYQETQYF. The CDR3 coding sequence is TGTGCCAGCATAACAGCCTATCAAGAGACCCAGTACTTC.

The V and J genes are TRBV9 and TRBJ1-1; unclear D gene. With 4 bases removed from V and 5 bases from J, the gap between germline ends came to 18 bases. Per the germline V gene, CDR1 is SGDLS and CDR2 is YYNGEE. This CDR3 contains 15 residues. The CDR3 is CASSSRGNLLTEAFF. The DNA of the CDR3 is TGTGCCAGCAGCTCCCGGGGTAATCTACTGACTGAAGCTTTCTTT.

V usage is TRBV11-3 and J usage is TRBJ2-7; D is unclear. CDR1 is SGHNT, CDR2 YENEEA, per germline. The ends were cut back, 3 bases at V and 2 bases at J, with 8 bases in the middle. This CDR3 comprises 13 residues. This CDR3 is CASSLWRTYEQYV. In DNA, the CDR3 is TGTGCCAGCAGCTTGTGGCGGACCTACGAGCAGTACGTC.

This clone is a singleton in its sample. The CDR3 DNA follows: TGTGCCAACTCAATAGGGACTAGCGGGTCCCAGAACACCGGGGAGCTGTTTTTT. It translates to CANSIGTSGSQNTGELFF. The chain employs TRBV7-3 and TRBJ2-2; 12 bases are a match to TRBD2. Trimming took 10 bases from V and 1 from J; bases not matched to a gene: 13. This CDR3 is built from 18 residues. CDR1 is SGHTA and CDR2 is FQGTGA in the germline V gene.

CDR3 DNA sequence: TGTGCCACCAGCAGGGGGGACGGCTTTAGCACTGGAAACACCATATATTTT. This codes for CATSRGDGFSTGNTIYF. V usage is TRBV15 and J usage is TRBJ1-3, with TRBD1 as a possible D gene (5 bases). This CDR3 comprises 17 residues. Germline lookup yields CDR1 LNHNV and CDR2 YYDKDF (reference sequence). Trimming took 3 bases from V and 2 from J, leaving 17 bases between them.